This T cell receptor (beta chain) emerged from a study of vaccination and CD4 T cells after COVID-19. Overall study context: The convalescents, six males and four females, included two who were Hispanic. Median time from second vaccine dose to sampling was roughly 76 days (14 to 241).

Trimming stripped 0 bases from V and 1 base from J, with 6 bases between. Germline V gives CDR1 MNHEY, CDR2 SVGAGI. This CDR3 spans 15 amino acids. In this sample, this clonotype turned up a few times. Its antigen is not identified. At the Johns Hopkins FTIC core, DNA taken from cultured CD4+ T cells was sequenced by way of the Oncomine TCR Beta short-read assay. One entry per CDR3 protein, called by TCRdb with MiXCR from the PCR reads. The sample includes approximately 11,000 distinct CDR3 sequences, roughly 59% seen only once; the top ten take more than 15%. Treatment indicated: roughly 10-day PBMC culture with coronavirus spike peptide pools or control peptides (ViraFEST assay).

This rearrangement joins TRBV6-5 to TRBJ2-2, with D perhaps TRBD1 or TRBD2 (5 bases each). The source of this sequence is a human donor who had recovered from COVID-19. Material: CD4+ T cells from blood, cultured in vitro. CDR3 DNA: TGTGCCAGCAGTTACTCGAGGGGGAACACCGGGGAGCTGTTTTTT. Its translation: CASSYSRGNTGELFF.